Following are 4 T cell receptor beta chains from one sample sequenced in a study of CD8 T cells in ankylosing spondylitis. TCRdb re-called the 5' RACE reads through MiXCR, storing one row per CDR3 protein. Among about 480,000 distinct CDR3 sequences listed, roughly a sixth were seen once. The study's findings and limits: Made up of several highly homologous variants, a TCR beta motif appeared characteristic of ankylosing spondylitis blood.

Antigens for these TCRs are unknown. Sequencing input: blood, either unsorted or a sorted T cell fraction (not recorded which). The receptors derive from a male donor with ankylosing spondylitis.

The chain joins TRBV24-1 to TRBJ2-3, with a tentative D call TRBD2 (5 bases). CDR1 KGHDR and CDR2 SFDVKD come from the germline V gene. The CDR3 is made up of 17 amino acids. Trimming left V 0 bases short and J 0 bases short, with 12 bases between. CDR3 nucleotides: TGTGCCACCAGTGATTTGAAGGGAGCTCCTAGCACAGATACGCAGTATTTT. Amino acid sequence: CATSDLKGAPSTDTQYF.

This clonotype was seen a handful of times. The chain carries TRBV20-1 and TRBJ2-7; 7 nucleotides agree with TRBD1. Germline V gene lookup returns CDR1 DFQATT and CDR2 SNEGSKA (reference sequence). With 7 bases clipped from V and 5 bases from J, the junction kept 8 bases outside the gene matches. CDR3 size: 12 residues. The CDR3, as DNA: TGCAGTGTACCGGGACAGTGGCACGAGCAGTACTTC. This gives the protein CSVPGQWHEQYF.

This clonotype was recorded a few times. The chain couples TRBV9 to TRBJ1-6; tentative D call: TRBD1 (5 bases). This CDR3 comprises 17 residues. The V end lost 3 bases, the J end lost 9 bases, and 22 bases lay between the germline ends. Germline V gene data show CDR1 as SGDLS and CDR2 as YYNGEE. The CDR3 protein is CASSADPRGLLSSPLHF. The CDR3 region has the DNA TGTGCCAGCAGCGCAGACCCGCGGGGGTTGTTAAGTTCACCCCTCCACTTT.

This chain uses TRBV27 with TRBJ2-2, with TRBD2 matching 8 bases. This CDR3 contains 14 residues. Trimming cost V 6 bases and J 4 bases; bases outside gene matches: 4. Per the germline V gene, CDR1 is MNHEY and CDR2 is SMNVEV (reference sequence). The CDR3 region has the DNA TGTGCCAGCAGGGGGACTAGACCCACCGGGGAGCTGTTTTTT. Its protein product is CASRGTRPTGELFF.